The 9 T cell receptor beta chains below were found in one sample sequenced in a study of glioma-infiltrating T cells. TCR alpha and beta CDR3 regions were amplified from RNA using iRepertoire nested multiplex PCR. TCRdb reprocessed the multiplex PCR reads via MiXCR and lists one record per CDR3 protein. The top ten hold around 15% of the sample, which has roughly 120,000 distinct CDR3 sequences, roughly 25% seen once. Sequenced sample: glioma tissue, nonneoplastic brain tissue, or PBMCs (not recorded which). The receptors come from a human donor with low-grade glioma or glioblastoma, undergoing nonglioma brain surgery, or in good health (not recorded which).

In this sample, this clonotype turned up many times. The chain recombines TRBV6-1 with TRBJ2-7; TRBD2 matches 10 bases. The CDR3 covers 12 residues. The V gene end was trimmed by 7 bases and the J gene end by 7 bases; junction bases not matched to a gene: 4. Germline assignment: CDR1 MNHNS and CDR2 SASEGT. CDR3 nucleotide sequence: TGTGCCAGCACCCCTAGCGGGAGTGAGCAGTACTTC. Translated, it gives CASTPSGSEQYF.

This clonotype was observed many times. This rearrangement joins TRBV3-1 to TRBJ1-2, with a weak D call TRBD1 (6 bases). Germline values: CDR1 LGHDT, CDR2 YNNKEL (reference sequence). CDR3 length: 15 amino acids. The ends were cut back, 0 bases at V and 7 bases at J, with 15 bases in the middle. CDR3 sequence reads: CASSQDRATGSGYTF. For the CDR3, the DNA is TGTGCCAGCAGCCAAGATCGGGCGACAGGCAGTGGCTACACCTTC.

This clonotype was detected many times. The chain employs TRBV7-9 and TRBJ1-1, with D tentatively TRBD1 (5 bases). This CDR3 contains 14 residues. The V and J ends lost 1 base and 4 bases respectively, with 10 bases between them. Germline CDR1 and CDR2: SEHNR and FQNEAQ (reference sequence). The CDR3 here is CASSLDQGSTEAFF. In DNA, the CDR3 is TGTGCCAGCAGCTTAGACCAGGGTTCCACTGAAGCTTTCTTT.

This clonotype was detected many times. The rearrangement joins TRBV7-2 to TRBJ2-3; D ambiguous. The CDR3 runs to 12 residues. Germline CDR1 and CDR2: SGHTA and FQGNSA. The V end lost 3 bases, the J end lost 4 bases, and 5 bases lay between the germline ends. CDR3: CASSFRADTQYF. In DNA, the CDR3 is TGTGCCAGCAGCTTCCGGGCAGATACGCAGTATTTT.

J is TRBJ1-3 and V is TRBV4-2, with 10 bases identical to TRBD1. Germline loops: CDR1 LGHNA, CDR2 YNFKEQ. V was clipped by 0 bases and J by 8 bases; unmatched bases: 13. The CDR3 is 18 amino acids. The CDR3: CASSQDIVGQGIIDTIYF. CDR3 nucleotides: TGTGCCAGCAGCCAAGATATCGTGGGACAGGGGATAATAGACACCATATATTTT.

This clonotype was counted many times. The chain links TRBV27 to TRBJ2-1; the match to TRBD2 covers 12 bases. This CDR3 comprises 15 residues. The ends lost 4 bases at V and 5 bases at J; junction bases unmatched: 3. Germline V gene data show CDR1 as MNHEY and CDR2 as SMNVEV (reference sequence). Written as DNA, the CDR3 is TGTGCCAGCAGTTACGGGACTAGCGGGCACAATGAGCAGTTCTTC. Protein product: CASSYGTSGHNEQFF.

This clonotype was found many times. This chain joins TRBV2 and TRBJ2-1, with D perhaps matching TRBD1 (6 bases). This CDR3 is 13 amino acids long. Germline values: CDR1 SNHLY, CDR2 FYNNEI. Trimming pared 6 bases from V and 4 bases from J, leaving 10 bases between. Here the CDR3 reads CASRSDRYNEQFF. For the CDR3, the DNA is TGTGCCAGCAGATCGGACAGATACAATGAGCAGTTCTTC.

This clonotype was detected ten times or more. This sequence joins TRBV6-1 and TRBJ2-7; a weak D match, TRBD1 (5 bases). The CDR3 runs 14 residues. Germline V CDR1 and CDR2: MNHNS, SASEGT. Trimming stripped 7 bases from V and 0 bases from J, with 13 bases between. The CDR3 here is CASTKTENSYEQYF. The CDR3 coding sequence is TGTGCCAGCACTAAGACAGAAAACTCCTACGAGCAGTACTTC.

This clonotype was counted ten times or more. The gene calls are TRBV20-1 and TRBJ1-2; 9 positions agree with TRBD1. The CDR3 runs to 14 residues. The germline CDR1 and CDR2 sequences are DFQATT and SNEGSKA (reference sequence). J was trimmed by 2 bases and V by 3 bases; bases with no gene match: 4. The DNA of the CDR3 is TGCAGTGCTAGGCCGGGACAGGGCAACTATGGCTACACCTTC. It yields the protein CSARPGQGNYGYTF.